A selection of T cell receptor beta chains follows, all from one sample in a study of regulatory T cells in long-lasting Graves disease. TCRdb re-called the multiplex PCR reads with MiXCR, one entry per CDR3 protein. The sample comprises fewer than 550,000 distinct CDR3 sequences, 16% of which are singletons, and about 23% rests with the top ten. The same sample was also studied in work on T cells in Graves' hyperthyroidism and ophthalmopathy.

The source was peripheral blood mononuclear cells (PBMCs), collected at new diagnosis, from a patient treated with antithyroid drugs. Receptor source: a woman between 18 and 29 years old with Graves disease. Each CDR3 is given with its conserved first and last residue. Each record gives: CDR3 protein, CDR3 DNA, D gene, clone size, V gene, J gene. D genes are given only for firm matches. Clone size appears in some rows only: once, few, many, or a class for an expanded clone.

cdr3_aa: CASSRSSLPSSRETQYF
cdr3_nt: TGTGCCAGCAGCCGCTCATCACTACCCTCCTCTCGGGAGACCCAGTACTTC
d_call: NA
clone_size: few
v_call: TRBV7-9
j_call: TRBJ2-5

cdr3_aa: CASSPPGQERENTIYF
cdr3_nt: TGTGCCAGCAGCCCACCGGGACAGGAAAGGGAAAACACCATATATTTT
d_call: TRBD1
clone_size: NA
v_call: TRBV3-1
j_call: TRBJ1-3

cdr3_aa: CSAHDTEAFF
cdr3_nt: TGCAGTGCCCACGACACTGAAGCTTTCTTT
d_call: NA
clone_size: NA
v_call: TRBV20-1
j_call: TRBJ1-1

cdr3_aa: CATTDRGVTEAFF
cdr3_nt: TGTGCCACCACGGACAGGGGCGTCACTGAAGCTTTCTTT
d_call: TRBD1
clone_size: few
v_call: TRBV6-1
j_call: TRBJ1-1

cdr3_aa: CASSASTGLFYGYTF
cdr3_nt: TGTGCCAGCAGTGCGAGTACAGGGCTCTTCTATGGCTACACCTTC
d_call: NA
clone_size: few
v_call: TRBV28
j_call: TRBJ1-2

cdr3_aa: CASSYDGPSEQYF
cdr3_nt: TGTGCCAGCAGTTACGATGGACCCAGCGAGCAGTACTTC
d_call: NA
clone_size: many
v_call: TRBV6-9
j_call: TRBJ2-7

cdr3_aa: CASSSQGPLAKNIQYF
cdr3_nt: TGTGCCAGCAGTTCTCAGGGGCCCCTAGCCAAAAACATTCAGTACTTC
d_call: NA
clone_size: NA
v_call: TRBV7-2
j_call: TRBJ2-4

cdr3_aa: CASSPLRIGSNEQFF
cdr3_nt: TGTGCCAGCAGCCCCCTCCGGATCGGGTCCAATGAGCAGTTCTTC
d_call: NA
clone_size: many
v_call: TRBV7-9
j_call: TRBJ2-1

cdr3_aa: CASSPGPGLASGNEQFF
cdr3_nt: TGTGCCAGCAGCCCCGGACCGGGACTAGCTTCGGGAAATGAGCAGTTCTTC
d_call: TRBD2
clone_size: few
v_call: TRBV4-2
j_call: TRBJ2-1

cdr3_aa: CASSLAGTSGLNEQFF
cdr3_nt: TGTGCCAGCAGCTTAGCCGGGACTAGCGGCCTCAATGAGCAGTTCTTC
d_call: TRBD2
clone_size: many
v_call: TRBV7-3
j_call: TRBJ2-1

cdr3_aa: CASRRNGLAVRGELFF
cdr3_nt: TGTGCCAGCAGACGTAACGGACTAGCGGTTCGTGGGGAGCTGTTTTTT
d_call: TRBD2
clone_size: NA
v_call: TRBV6-1
j_call: TRBJ2-2

cdr3_aa: CASSLEGSYNEQFF
cdr3_nt: TGTGCCAGCAGTTTAGAAGGGTCCTACAATGAGCAGTTCTTC
d_call: NA
clone_size: few
v_call: TRBV12-3/TRBV12-4
j_call: TRBJ2-1

cdr3_aa: CATSRDTFYNEQFF
cdr3_nt: TGTGCCACCAGCAGAGATACGTTTTACAATGAGCAGTTCTTC
d_call: NA
clone_size: NA
v_call: TRBV15
j_call: TRBJ2-1

cdr3_aa: CASSARQGPKNEAFF
cdr3_nt: TGTGCCAGCAGCGCCCGACAGGGGCCCAAGAATGAAGCTTTCTTT
d_call: TRBD1
clone_size: many
v_call: TRBV5-8
j_call: TRBJ1-1

cdr3_aa: CASSEAGLYEQYF
cdr3_nt: TGTGCCAGCAGTGAAGCGGGCCTTTACGAGCAGTACTTC
d_call: NA
clone_size: NA
v_call: TRBV2
j_call: TRBJ2-7

cdr3_aa: CASSQVRVGSYEQYF
cdr3_nt: TGTGCCAGCAGCCAAGTCAGGGTCGGTTCCTACGAGCAGTACTTC
d_call: NA
clone_size: many
v_call: TRBV3-1
j_call: TRBJ2-7

cdr3_aa: CASSRGQGVSQETQYF
cdr3_nt: TGTGCCAGCAGCCGGGGACAGGGGGTGTCACAAGAGACCCAGTACTTC
d_call: TRBD1
clone_size: few
v_call: TRBV2
j_call: TRBJ2-5

cdr3_aa: CSVVAPIWGTYNEQFF
cdr3_nt: TGCAGCGTTGTGGCCCCTATCTGGGGAACCTACAATGAGCAGTTCTTC
d_call: NA
clone_size: many
v_call: TRBV29-1
j_call: TRBJ2-1

cdr3_aa: CSSPQNYGYTF
cdr3_nt: TGCAGTTCGCCCCAGAACTATGGCTACACCTTC
d_call: NA
clone_size: few
v_call: TRBV20-1
j_call: TRBJ1-2

cdr3_aa: CASSATQGTYNEQFF
cdr3_nt: TGTGCCAGCAGTGCTACTCAGGGAACATACAATGAGCAGTTCTTC
d_call: NA
clone_size: many
v_call: TRBV12-3/TRBV12-4
j_call: TRBJ2-1

cdr3_aa: CASSLGSVEAFF
cdr3_nt: TGTGCCAGCAGCTTAGGTTCGGTTGAAGCTTTCTTT
d_call: NA
clone_size: many
v_call: TRBV7-9
j_call: TRBJ1-1

cdr3_aa: CASSSALKGGTEAFF
cdr3_nt: TGTGCCAGCAGTTCGGCACTTAAAGGAGGCACTGAAGCTTTCTTT
d_call: NA
clone_size: many
v_call: TRBV12-3/TRBV12-4
j_call: TRBJ1-1

cdr3_aa: CASSLHRDREYEQYF
cdr3_nt: TGTGCCAGCAGCTTACACCGGGACAGGGAGTACGAGCAGTACTTC
d_call: TRBD1
clone_size: NA
v_call: TRBV7-9
j_call: TRBJ2-7

cdr3_aa: CASSSTRYNEQFF
cdr3_nt: TGTGCCAGCAGTTCTACTCGATACAATGAGCAGTTCTTC
d_call: NA
clone_size: many
v_call: TRBV6-5
j_call: TRBJ2-1

cdr3_aa: CSARVAGYNEQFF
cdr3_nt: TGCAGTGCTAGAGTTGCGGGATACAATGAGCAGTTCTTC
d_call: NA
clone_size: NA
v_call: TRBV20-1
j_call: TRBJ2-1

cdr3_aa: CASTRLAGVADTQYF
cdr3_nt: TGTGCCAGCACAAGACTAGCGGGAGTAGCGGATACGCAGTATTTT
d_call: TRBD2
clone_size: many
v_call: TRBV6-1
j_call: TRBJ2-3

cdr3_aa: CASGLNVDGEQFF
cdr3_nt: TGTGCTAGTGGCCTGAATGTGGATGGTGAGCAGTTCTTC
d_call: NA
clone_size: many
v_call: TRBV12-5
j_call: TRBJ2-1

cdr3_aa: CASSPGLAGGDWYEQFF
cdr3_nt: TGTGCCAGCAGTCCCGGACTAGCGGGAGGTGATTGGTATGAGCAGTTCTTC
d_call: TRBD2
clone_size: many
v_call: TRBV28
j_call: TRBJ2-1

cdr3_aa: CSGRQGGEKLFF
cdr3_nt: TGCAGCGGTCGGCAGGGCGGGGAAAAACTGTTTTTT
d_call: NA
clone_size: NA
v_call: TRBV29-1
j_call: TRBJ1-4

cdr3_aa: CASSTIQAGLSVLTF
cdr3_nt: TGTGCCAGCAGCACTATCCAAGCGGGTCTGAGCGTCCTGACTTTC
d_call: NA
clone_size: many
v_call: TRBV28
j_call: TRBJ2-6

cdr3_aa: CASRQDSYNEQFF
cdr3_nt: TGTGCCAGTAGACAAGACTCCTACAATGAGCAGTTCTTC
d_call: NA
clone_size: NA
v_call: TRBV19
j_call: TRBJ2-1

cdr3_aa: CASSFLAGGRETQYF
cdr3_nt: TGTGCCAGCAGTTTCCTAGCGGGAGGCAGGGAGACCCAGTACTTC
d_call: TRBD2
clone_size: many
v_call: TRBV28
j_call: TRBJ2-5

cdr3_aa: CSVVPSSGEAFF
cdr3_nt: TGCAGCGTTGTACCCTCGTCGGGTGAAGCTTTCTTT
d_call: NA
clone_size: NA
v_call: TRBV29-1
j_call: TRBJ1-1

cdr3_aa: CASSNTNNYGYTF
cdr3_nt: TGTGCCAGTAGTAATACTAACAACTATGGCTACACCTTC
d_call: NA
clone_size: NA
v_call: TRBV19
j_call: TRBJ1-2

cdr3_aa: CAIGTQYF
cdr3_nt: TGTGCCATAGGGACCCAGTACTTC
d_call: NA
clone_size: many
v_call: TRBV28
j_call: TRBJ2-5

cdr3_aa: CASGLVDGRASADTQYF
cdr3_nt: TGTGCTAGTGGTTTGGTTGACGGGAGGGCCTCCGCAGATACGCAGTATTTT
d_call: TRBD2
clone_size: many
v_call: TRBV12-5
j_call: TRBJ2-3

cdr3_aa: CASSYPGFDEQFF
cdr3_nt: TGTGCCAGCAGTTACCCTGGGTTCGATGAGCAGTTCTTC
d_call: NA
clone_size: NA
v_call: TRBV6-5
j_call: TRBJ2-1

cdr3_aa: CASRNLLDAREPQHF
cdr3_nt: TGTGCCAGTAGGAACCTATTGGACGCCCGGGAGCCCCAGCATTTT
d_call: NA
clone_size: many
v_call: TRBV19
j_call: TRBJ1-5

cdr3_aa: CASSYLGQGDNEQFF
cdr3_nt: TGTGCCAGCAGTTACTTGGGACAGGGCGACAATGAGCAGTTCTTC
d_call: TRBD1
clone_size: many
v_call: TRBV6-9
j_call: TRBJ2-1

cdr3_aa: CASSQGTSGSPQETQYF
cdr3_nt: TGCGCCAGCAGCCAAGGGACTAGCGGGAGTCCCCAAGAGACCCAGTACTTC
d_call: TRBD2
clone_size: NA
v_call: TRBV4-1
j_call: TRBJ2-5

cdr3_aa: CSAPTRTGGSYPSDTQYF
cdr3_nt: TGCAGTGCCCCGACTAGAACCGGAGGGTCTTACCCATCAGATACGCAGTATTTT
d_call: NA
clone_size: many
v_call: TRBV20-1
j_call: TRBJ2-3

cdr3_aa: CASSPLQGGGYNEQFF
cdr3_nt: TGTGCCAGCTCACCACTACAGGGAGGAGGCTACAATGAGCAGTTCTTC
d_call: NA
clone_size: NA
v_call: TRBV18
j_call: TRBJ2-1